The rows below give T cell receptor beta chains drawn from one sample of a study of blood T cells in healthy people across ages. A single record per CDR3 protein comes from TCRdb applying MiXCR to the 5' RACE reads. Among nearly 800,000 distinct CDR3 sequences listed, roughly 56% were seen once. The sample taken for sequencing was blood. All receptors derive from a man aged 40-49 years in good health. CDR3s include the opening cysteine and the closing phenylalanine or tryptophan. The D gene is left open where the match is weak. Not every row has a clone size; where given, it reads once, few, many or a size class.

TRBV6-1	TRBJ2-7	TRBD1	.	TGTGCCAGCAGTGAAGCCCAACAGGGGAGCGACGAGCAGTACTTC	CASSEAQQGSDEQYF
TRBV24-1	TRBJ2-1	TRBD2	.	TGTGCCACCAGTGATCCTACCAGGACTAGTGCCTATGAGCAGTTCTTC	CATSDPTRTSAYEQFF
TRBV5-1	TRBJ2-7	TRBD2	.	TGCGCCAGCAGCTCAGGACTAGCCTACGAGCAGTACTTC	CASSSGLAYEQYF
TRBV2	TRBJ2-5	TRBD2	.	TGTGCCAGCAAGGCTAGCGGGGGGCCCTTGGAGACCCAGTACTTC	CASKASGGPLETQYF
TRBV7-8	TRBJ2-3	TRBD2	.	TGTGCCAGCAGCACTCTAGCGGGAGGGCCGGATACGCAGTATTTT	CASSTLAGGPDTQYF
TRBV16	TRBJ1-6	.	.	TGTGCCAGCAGCCAAGGGGGGGGCAATTCACCCCTCCACTTT	CASSQGGGNSPLHF
TRBV25-1	TRBJ2-5	TRBD2	.	TGTGCCAGCAGTGAACCGGGGGGTGGGCAGAAAGAGATCCAGTACTTC	CASSEPGGGQKEIQYF
TRBV7-6	TRBJ1-3	.	.	TGTGCCAGCAGCTTAGGTGGACGGAACTCTGGAAACACCATATATTTT	CASSLGGRNSGNTIYF
TRBV5-1	TRBJ2-2	TRBD1	.	TGCGCCAGCAGCTGGGACAGGCAGAACGCGAACACCGGGGAGCTGTTTTTT	CASSWDRQNANTGELFF
TRBV29-1	TRBJ2-1	.	few	TGCAGCGTTGAAGGTCTGAGTGGGGAGCAGTTCTTC	CSVEGLSGEQFF
TRBV29-1	TRBJ1-4	.	.	TGCAGCGTGGCCCCGGGCCGAAATGAAAAACTGTTTTTT	CSVAPGRNEKLFF
TRBV6-2/TRBV6-3	TRBJ2-2	.	.	TGTGCCAGCAGTAACAGTCGGCAGCAGAACACCGGGGAGCTGTTTTTT	CASSNSRQQNTGELFF
TRBV10-3	TRBJ2-7	.	.	TGTGCCGCCGAAACCGGGACGGGCTACGAGCAGTACTTC	CAAETGTGYEQYF
TRBV12-5	TRBJ2-2	TRBD1	few	TGTGCTAGTGGTTTTGTCCCCTTGCTCCGCCAACCGGGACAGGGGGCCGGCGGGGAGCTGTTTTTT	CASGFVPLLRQPGQGAGGELFF
TRBV4-3	TRBJ2-1	.	.	TGCGCCAGCAGCCAAGTCCGGGACCCCTACGATGAGCAGTTCTTC	CASSQVRDPYDEQFF
TRBV27	TRBJ2-7	TRBD2	once	TGTGCCGGCAGTTTGGGGACTACGAGATACGAGCAGTACTTC	CAGSLGTTRYEQYF
TRBV7-6	TRBJ2-7	.	.	TGTGCCAGCAGCCCGTCCCGGGACAGGGTTGAGCCACCGGGACTAGCCTACGAGCAGTACTTC	CASSPSRDRVEPPGLAYEQYF
TRBV20-1	TRBJ2-7	.	.	TGCAGTGCTCGGGTGAAATCCTACGAGCAGTACTTC	CSARVKSYEQYF
TRBV25-1	TRBJ1-2	TRBD1	few	TGTGCCAGCAGTGATATCCCCGACAGGGGCAACTATGGCTACACCTTC	CASSDIPDRGNYGYTF
TRBV6-5	TRBJ2-1	.	.	TGTGCCAGCAGTTACTCGAGAGCGGGTGTTTGGGGGGAGCAGTTCTTC	CASSYSRAGVWGEQFF
TRBV7-3	TRBJ1-2	.	.	TGTGCCAGCAGTTTAATGGTGGGGGGCTACAATGGCTACACCTTC	CASSLMVGGYNGYTF
TRBV7-2	TRBJ2-5	TRBD2	.	TGTGCCAGCAGCCTCAGGCTAGCGGGGGGAGTACAAGAGACCCAGTACTTC	CASSLRLAGGVQETQYF
TRBV24-1	TRBJ2-1	.	few	TGTGCCACCAGTGACCTCAATGAGCAGTTCTTC	CATSDLNEQFF
TRBV20-1	TRBJ2-1	.	.	TGCAGCTTGGGGGTCGGAGGTATCTACAATGAGCAGTTCTTC	CSLGVGGIYNEQFF
TRBV20-1	TRBJ2-4	.	.	TGCAGTGCCGCGCATGAAAACATTCAGTACTTC	CSAAHENIQYF
TRBV30	TRBJ1-5	.	.	TGTGCCTGGAGTGGAGGAGGGGGGAATCAGCCCCAGCATTTT	CAWSGGGGNQPQHF
TRBV4-1	TRBJ2-7	.	.	TGCGCCAGCAGCCAGAACTACAATGAGCAGTACTTC	CASSQNYNEQYF
TRBV5-1	TRBJ1-2	.	.	TGCGCCAGCAGCTTGGTGCAGGGTGGCTATGGCTACACCTTC	CASSLVQGGYGYTF
TRBV20-1	TRBJ2-1	TRBD1	few	TGCAGTGCTAGTAGTTGGGGGGACAGGGGGCAGGGTGAGCAGTTCTTC	CSASSWGDRGQGEQFF
TRBV28	TRBJ2-1	.	.	TGTGCCAGCAGCGACAGGAATAACGAGTTCTTC	CASSDRNNEFF
TRBV7-3	TRBJ2-1	.	.	TGTGCCAGCAGGGGTGACAACGCCAATGAGCAGTTCTTC	CASRGDNANEQFF
TRBV11-2	TRBJ2-3	.	.	TGTGCCAGCAGCTTAGACGGACTCCCAGGAACAGATACGCAGTATTTT	CASSLDGLPGTDTQYF
TRBV28	TRBJ1-2	.	once	TGTGCCAGCAGTTTAGGGGGGCATCCCGTTGCTTCTAACTATGGCTACACCTTC	CASSLGGHPVASNYGYTF
TRBV5-1	TRBJ2-7	.	.	TGCGCCAGCAGCTTGATATCAGGGGCTACGGGCGAGCAGTACTTC	CASSLISGATGEQYF
TRBV5-1	TRBJ2-3	.	few	TGCGCCAGCAGCTTGGCCGGGGGTAGCGTCGCGCGATCCACAGATACGCAGTATTTT	CASSLAGGSVARSTDTQYF
TRBV6-4	TRBJ2-7	.	few	TGTGCCAGCAATCCGACGGAGAGCAACTCCTACGAGCAGTACTTC	CASNPTESNSYEQYF
TRBV12-3/TRBV12-4	TRBJ2-2	.	once	TGTGCCAGCAGCGATCTAGCGAGGAACACCGGGGAGCTGTTTTTT	CASSDLARNTGELFF
TRBV20-1	TRBJ2-1	.	.	TGCAGTTCCATTTTGTATACGGCGGGAATCTACAATGAGCAGTTCTTC	CSSILYTAGIYNEQFF
TRBV12-3/TRBV12-4	TRBJ2-7	.	.	TGTGCCAGCAGTTTGTATAGGGCCGACGAGCAGTACTTC	CASSLYRADEQYF
TRBV3-1	TRBJ2-4	.	.	TGTGCCAGCAGCCAAGATGCCACAGGGAGATCGGGTCAGTACTTC	CASSQDATGRSGQYF
TRBV7-9	TRBJ1-2	.	.	TGTGCCAGCAGCTTAGTGGAGTTGGGCTACACCTTC	CASSLVELGYTF
TRBV4-2	TRBJ2-5	.	few	TGTGCCAGCAGCCAAGTAGGGGGGGCCGAAGAGACCCAGTACTTC	CASSQVGGAEETQYF
TRBV29-1	TRBJ2-1	TRBD1	.	TGCAGCACTGGGACAGGGGGCGCCTACAATGAGCAGTTCTTC	CSTGTGGAYNEQFF
TRBV20-1	TRBJ2-1	TRBD2	.	TGCAGTGCTAGTGGTGGACTAGCGGGGCCCTCCTCCTACAATGAGCAGTTCTTC	CSASGGLAGPSSYNEQFF
TRBV20-1	TRBJ1-5	.	.	TGCAGTGCTGCTAGCAATCAGCCCCAGCATTTT	CSAASNQPQHF
TRBV6-5	TRBJ2-7	TRBD2	.	TGTGCCAGCAGTCCTAGCGGGACCACACTCTCCTACGAGCAGTACTTC	CASSPSGTTLSYEQYF
TRBV20-1	TRBJ1-1	.	few	TGCAGTGCTACCGGGGACAACGGTGGTGACACTGAAGCTTTCTTT	CSATGDNGGDTEAFF
TRBV28	TRBJ1-2	.	.	TGTGCCAGCAGTCCTCCCGGACAAGCCCGGGATGGTGGCAACACCTTC	CASSPPGQARDGGNTF
TRBV5-1	TRBJ2-7	TRBD1	.	TGCGCCAGCAGCGTAGTACCGGGACAGGGGGTCCACGAGCAGTACTTC	CASSVVPGQGVHEQYF
TRBV4-1	TRBJ1-5	TRBD1	.	TGCGCCAGCAGCCGACTTTGGACAGGGAGCCCTTATAGCAATCAGCCCCAGCATTTT	CASSRLWTGSPYSNQPQHF
TRBV28	TRBJ2-7	.	.	TGTGCCAGCAGTTTAGTAGGGTCACGCGAGCAGTACTTC	CASSLVGSREQYF
TRBV28	TRBJ1-4	.	.	TGTGCCAGCCTCCGGCGGTCTAATGAAAAACTGTTTTTT	CASLRRSNEKLFF
TRBV29-1	TRBJ2-5	.	.	TGCAGCGTCCCCGGGCCTGTGGCCCAGTACTTC	CSVPGPVAQYF
TRBV7-2	TRBJ2-7	.	.	TGTGCCAGCAGCTTGGACTGGCCCTACGAGCAGTACTTC	CASSLDWPYEQYF
TRBV10-3	TRBJ2-7	.	.	TGTGCCATCAGTGAAGCCAGGGTTCCCTACGAGCAGTACTTC	CAISEARVPYEQYF
TRBV4-1	TRBJ1-1	.	.	TGCGCCAGCAGCCACCGGGGGGTAGGGACTGAAGCTTTCTTT	CASSHRGVGTEAFF
TRBV6-2/TRBV6-3	TRBJ2-1	.	.	TGTGCCAGCAGACCACGCCGGGACTCCTACTACAATGAGCAGTTCTTC	CASRPRRDSYYNEQFF
TRBV20-1	TRBJ2-2	.	.	TGCAGTGCTTCACCCTTCCGATCGAACACCGGGGAGCTGTTTTTT	CSASPFRSNTGELFF
TRBV6-5	TRBJ2-1	TRBD1	.	TGTGCCAGCAGTGTAAGACAGGGGGCGATTCATGAGCAGTTCTTC	CASSVRQGAIHEQFF